This T cell receptor beta chain is from a study of regulatory T cells in long-lasting Graves disease. Study overall: Antithyroid drugs had been given to newly diagnosed Graves' patients for under 3 months. Study observations and caveats: Newly diagnosed disease favored TRBV20-1 and TRBJ2-1 over persistent disease.

V trimming: 5 bases; J trimming: 3 bases; junction bases outside the gene matches: 7. The CDR3 has 15 amino acids. CDR1 is LNHDA, CDR2 SQIVND, per germline (reference sequence). Time point of the sample: newly diagnosed GD, antithyroid drugs for less than 3 months. TCR sequences were obtained from RNA taken from PBMCs. Investigators prepared the TCR beta libraries by applying iRepertoire HTBI primers and Arm-PCR of CDR3 regions. Each CDR3 protein gets one entry after TCRdb re-called the multiplex PCR reads with MiXCR. The sample has 620,000 or so distinct CDR3 sequences; around 15% are singletons. Concerning this clonotype itself: Its target is unknown.

Another study also made use of these data, one on T cells in Graves' hyperthyroidism and ophthalmopathy. This second study notes: Exclusions: uncontrolled infection, other autoimmune disease, pregnancy, lactation. Most thyroid clonotypes that were expanded above 0.001 also turned up in blood.

Sequencing used peripheral blood mononuclear cells (PBMCs), obtained at new diagnosis, from a patient treated with antithyroid drugs. The chain recombines TRBV19 with TRBJ1-5, with 7 bases that match TRBD1. This TCR came from a woman younger than 45 with Graves disease. The CDR3 region has the DNA TGTGCCAGTAGTCCCGGGGACAGCAACAATCAGCCCCAGCATTTT. Amino acid sequence: CASSPGDSNNQPQHF.